The 17 T cell receptor beta chains given below trace back to one sample, sequenced in a study of blood T cell repertoires in COVID-19. The data were produced by immunoSEQ multiplex PCR, yet TCRdb's version contains in-frame clones alone and is incomplete. The table has some 530,000 clones, 70% to 90% seen once; the top ten hold approximately 3.4%. Sequencing was carried out using peripheral blood. The receptors were sampled from a human donor in a cohort sampled during active COVID-19.

The chain couples TRBV5-1 to TRBJ1-2; TRBD1 matches at 9 bases. The CDR3 covers 16 residues. In germline, CDR1 is SGHRS, CDR2 YFSETQ. Unmatched junction bases numbered 10, after V lost 4 bases and J lost 3 bases. CDR3 sequence reads: CASSPLSGQGDYGYTF. The CDR3 coding sequence is TGCGCCAGCAGCCCTCTCTCGGGACAGGGTGACTATGGCTACACCTTC.

The chain has TRBV6-5 and TRBJ2-5, with 9 bases identical to TRBD1. CDR1 and CDR2 (germline): MNHEY, SVGAGI. V shed 3 bases and J 5 bases; nucleotides not matched to a gene: 7. The CDR3 runs 15 residues. In nucleotides, the CDR3 is TGTGCCAGCAGTTATCTTGGGGGACAGGGCGAGACCCAGTACTTC. Encoded protein: CASSYLGGQGETQYF.

In the case of this clone: At one end the junction does not follow the germline gene, possibly because of a read error. The chain uses TRBV7-7 and TRBJ2-5, with D possibly matching TRBD2 (6 bases). This CDR3 is 16 amino acids long. Per the germline V gene, CDR1 is SSHAT and CDR2 is FNYEAQ (reference sequence). The CDR3 reads CASSLVGGAGSETQYF. CDR3 nucleotide sequence: TGTGCTAGCAGCTTAGTTGGCGGGGCTGGTTCGGAGACCCAGTACTTC.

This chain joins TRBV18 and TRBJ2-5, with 8 bases identical to TRBD1. Per the germline V gene, CDR1 is KGHSH and CDR2 is LQKENI. The ends lost 3 bases at V and 5 bases at J; junction bases unmatched: 8. This CDR3 comprises 15 residues. CDR3 in DNA: TGTGCCAGCTCACCGTCTGCAGGGGGCCTGGAGACCCAGTACTTC. Protein: CASSPSAGGLETQYF.

The rearrangement links TRBV11-2 to TRBJ2-7, with D tentatively TRBD1 (5 bases). Germline-derived CDR1 and CDR2 are SGHAT and FQNNGV. The length of the CDR3 is 12 residues. V gave up 5 bases and J gave up 5 bases, with 10 bases separating them. CDR3 in DNA: TGTGCCAGCAGCCGTCAGGGCAACGAGCAGTACTTC. Translating it yields CASSRQGNEQYF.

The genes are TRBV5-1 and TRBJ2-3, with D hard to call. CDR1 and CDR2 from the germline V gene are SGHRS and YFSETQ. The CDR3 runs to 14 residues. The V end lost 2 bases, the J end lost 0 bases, and 7 bases lay between the germline ends. The CDR3 bases are TGCGCCAGCAGCTTCCCCGGGAGCACAGATACGCAGTATTTT. This gives the protein CASSFPGSTDTQYF.

The chain combines TRBV5-1 with TRBJ2-5, with 10 bases identical to TRBD2. The CDR3 loop spans 16 amino acids. Germline CDR1 reads SGHRS; CDR2 reads YFSETQ. Unmatched junction bases numbered 13, after V lost 6 bases and J lost 5 bases. DNA of the CDR3: TGCGCCAGCACAACGAACCCTAGCGGGAGAGGGGAGACCCAGTACTTC. The encoded protein is CASTTNPSGRGETQYF.

This clone has a single count. The chain is built from TRBV4-3 and TRBJ2-5; weak D call: TRBD2 (5 bases). CDR3 size: 13 residues. Trimming took off 4 bases at V and 3 bases at J, with 9 bases between the two ends. In germline, CDR1 is LGHNA, CDR2 YSLEER. Here the CDR3 DNA reads TGCGCCAGCAGCCTGGACTTAAAAGAGACCCAGTACTTC. It translates to CASSLDLKETQYF.

The rearrangement joins TRBV4-2 to TRBJ1-2, with 10 bases lining up with TRBD1. Looked up from germline, CDR1 is LGHNA and CDR2 is YNFKEQ. Trimming took 7 bases from V and 3 from J; bases not matched to a gene: 8. This CDR3 has 15 residues. The CDR3 DNA reads TGTGCCAGCAAGTCCTCCGGACAGGGGGACTATGGCTACACCTTC. This sequence encodes CASKSSGQGDYGYTF.

J is TRBJ2-3 and V is TRBV11-2; D perhaps matches TRBD1 (6 bases). The CDR3 contains 15 residues. Germline assignment: CDR1 SGHAT and CDR2 FQNNGV. V lost 5 bases and J 3 bases, leaving 15 bases between the germline ends. The CDR3 DNA follows: TGTGCCAGCAGCCGAAGAATGGACAGAACAGATACGCAGTATTTT. This gives the protein CASSRRMDRTDTQYF.

The J gene is TRBJ2-2, the V gene TRBV5-1; TRBD2 is a possible D gene (5 bases). Germline V gene sequence: CDR1 SGHRS, CDR2 YFSETQ. V was clipped by 2 bases and J by 1 base, with 6 bases between them. This CDR3 spans 14 amino acids. CDR3 loop: CASSFRENTGELFF. CDR3 coding DNA: TGCGCCAGCAGCTTCCGGGAGAACACCGGGGAGCTGTTTTTT.

The chain couples TRBV9 to TRBJ2-5; maybe TRBD2 (5 bases). Deletions cut 2 bases from V and 5 bases from J, with 16 bases between. CDR3 length equals 15 residues. CDR1 and CDR2 from the germline V gene are SGDLS and YYNGEE. CDR3 residues: CASSVRNTPGETQYF. The DNA of the CDR3 is TGTGCCAGCAGCGTGAGGAACACCCCGGGGGAGACCCAGTACTTC.

Only a few counts were recorded for this clone. The chain employs TRBV5-1 and TRBJ2-7; 9 nucleotides agree with TRBD1. The CDR3 length is 15 residues. V shed 4 bases and J 3 bases; nucleotides not matched to a gene: 8. Germline V gene lookup returns CDR1 SGHRS and CDR2 YFSETQ. For the CDR3, the DNA is TGCGCCAGCAGCGCGGGACAGGGTCCCGACTACGAGCAGTACTTC. Amino acid sequence: CASSAGQGPDYEQYF. The full variable domain, in which reference TRBV5-1 and TRBJ2-7 provide the parts outside the CDR3, is KAGVTQTPRYLIKTRGQQVTLSCSPISGHRSVSWYQQTPGQGLQFLFEYFSETQRNKGNFPGRFSGRQFSNSRSEMNVSTLELGDSALYLCASSAGQGPDYEQYFGPGTRLTVT.

The V gene is TRBV15, the J gene TRBJ2-1; TRBD2 agrees at 13 bases. J gave up 9 bases and V 5 bases, and 4 bases lay outside the gene matches. Looked up from germline, CDR1 is LNHNV and CDR2 is YYDKDF (reference sequence). CDR3 size: 14 residues. In DNA, the CDR3 is TGTGCCACCAGCGGGACTAGCGGGACGGGTGAGCAGTTCTTC. Encoded protein: CATSGTSGTGEQFF.

The chain recombines TRBV30 with TRBJ1-2; 7 bases are a match to TRBD1. Germline CDR1 is GTSNPN and CDR2 is SVGIG (reference sequence). This CDR3 is 14 amino acids long. The junction had 10 bases not matched to a gene; V was cut back by 1 base and J by 8 bases. The CDR3 nucleotides read TGTGCCTGGAGTGCATTAGGGGGCTTCATGGGCTACACCTTC. This encodes CAWSALGGFMGYTF.

This chain connects TRBV3-1 (or the pseudogene TRBV3-2) to TRBJ1-1; D is unresolved. CDR1 is LGHDT, CDR2 YNNKEL, per germline (reference sequence). V shed 3 bases and J shed 4 bases, with 12 bases lying between them. The CDR3 extends over 14 amino acids. This CDR3 is CASSHVGQFTEAFF. Written as DNA, the CDR3 is TGTGCCAGCAGCCATGTTGGGCAGTTCACTGAAGCTTTCTTT.

This chain connects TRBV18 to TRBJ2-7, with TRBD2 identical over 8 bases. This CDR3 has 16 residues. Germline loops: CDR1 KGHSH, CDR2 LQKENI. V was pared by 2 bases and J by 2 bases, with 8 bases of the junction left unmatched. The chain's CDR3 is CASSPWGGRTPYEQYF. The CDR3 DNA reads TGTGCCAGCTCACCATGGGGCGGGAGGACCCCCTACGAGCAGTACTTC.